Shown below are 26 T cell receptor beta chains from a single sample sequenced in a study of blood T cell repertoires in COVID-19 (dated by TCRdb to about 2020). Library preparation used the immunoSEQ multiplex PCR assay. Held by TCRdb, this immuneACCESS table contains in-frame sequences only and omits some clones. Under half of the omission traces to an unresolved V gene where checked; the cause of the rest is unknown. The sample contains some 250,000 clones, 80% to 90% of them found a single time. The leading ten clones occupy around 2% of the sample. Sequencing was done on a sample of PBMCs or T cells enriched from blood (not recorded which). These receptors were taken from a woman between 45 and 60 years old who had recovered from COVID-19.

The V call is TRBV6-5, the J call TRBJ2-7, with 8 bases identical to TRBD2. Trimming removed 6 bases from V and 4 bases from J; junction bases left unmatched: 11. From germline, CDR1 is MNHEY and CDR2 SVGAGI. This CDR3 region has 15 residues. CDR3 coding DNA: TGTGCCAGCAGCCCCGTCGGGGGCGGGAGGTACGAGCAGTACTTC. Translation: CASSPVGGGRYEQYF.

This clone showed up just a few times. J is TRBJ2-1 and V is TRBV4-2, with 10 positions matching TRBD2. V shed 3 bases and J 4 bases; nucleotides not matched to a gene: 6. This CDR3 is built from 16 residues. Germline V gene lookup returns CDR1 LGHNA and CDR2 YNFKEQ. CDR3 in DNA: TGTGCCAGCAGCCAGGAAGCTAGCGGGGGATACAATGAGCAGTTCTTC. As protein: CASSQEASGGYNEQFF.

The genes are TRBV7-9 and TRBJ1-2, with D maybe TRBD1 (5 bases). The germline CDR1 and CDR2 sequences are SEHNR and FQNEAQ (reference sequence). This CDR3 comprises 15 residues. Trimming cost V 5 bases and J 6 bases, with 19 bases left between them. The CDR3 DNA follows: TGTGCCAGCAGCAAATCTAGCGGGGGGAACGATGGCTACACCTTC. It encodes CASSKSSGGNDGYTF.

This clone showed up many times. The DNA for the CDR3 is TGCAGCGGACTAAGCACTGAAGCTTTCTTT. This encodes CSGLSTEAFF. The rearrangement joins TRBV29-1 to TRBJ1-1, with D uncertain. The length of the CDR3 is 10 residues. V lost 7 bases and J 4 bases, leaving 7 bases between the germline ends. Germline CDR1 reads SQVTM; CDR2 reads ANQGSEA.

This clone was seen only a few times. This CDR3 is also generated by other DNA sequences in the sample. The rearrangement uses TRBV6-1 and TRBJ2-3, with 8 bases fitting TRBD1. Per the germline V gene, CDR1 is MNHNS and CDR2 is SASEGT. Trimming cost V 2 bases and J 0 bases; bases outside gene matches: 1. CDR3 length: 15 amino acids. The CDR3 sequence is CASSEQGASTDTQYF. CDR3 nucleotides: TGTGCCAGCAGTGAACAGGGGGCCAGCACAGATACGCAGTATTTT.

The rearrangement links TRBV7-9 to TRBJ2-1; 12 bases align to TRBD2. Germline V gene lookup returns CDR1 SEHNR and CDR2 FQNEAQ (reference sequence). There are 18 residues in the CDR3. J gave up 7 bases and V 4 bases, and 14 bases lay outside the gene matches. The CDR3 spells CASSYPPRLAGARNEQFF. In DNA, the CDR3 is TGTGCCAGCAGCTATCCCCCCCGACTAGCGGGAGCCCGTAATGAGCAGTTCTTC.

The rearrangement links TRBV10-1 to TRBJ2-7; the match to TRBD1 covers 8 bases. The trim removed 5 bases at V and 3 bases at J, leaving 12 bases unmatched. This CDR3 comprises 16 residues. CDR1 and CDR2 from the germline V gene are WNHNN and SYGVQD (reference sequence). The CDR3 protein is CASSYRPGTGDYEQYF. The CDR3 bases are TGCGCCAGCAGTTACCGACCAGGGACAGGAGACTACGAGCAGTACTTC.

This chain uses TRBV13 with TRBJ1-1; 8 nucleotides agree with TRBD1. V lost 4 bases, J lost 4 bases, and 2 bases stayed unmatched. The germline CDR1 and CDR2 sequences are PRHDT and FYEKMQ (reference sequence). CDR3 length: 13 amino acids. The CDR3 coding sequence is TGTGCCAGCAGCTATACAGGGGGCACTGAAGCTTTCTTT. The encoded protein is CASSYTGGTEAFF.

The chain couples TRBV5-1 to TRBJ2-5; TRBD2 matches at 7 bases. CDR1 and CDR2 (germline): SGHRS, YFSETQ. The CDR3 loop spans 13 amino acids. With V trimmed by 5 bases and J by 2 bases, 3 bases remained unmatched. The CDR3 DNA sequence: TGCGCCAGCAGGGCTAGCGGTCAAGAGACCCAGTACTTC. Its protein product is CASRASGQETQYF.

The V call is TRBV5-1, the J call TRBJ1-1, with TRBD1 identical over 9 bases. Germline CDR1 and CDR2: SGHRS and YFSETQ. This CDR3 contains 14 residues. The junction had 4 bases not matched to a gene; V was cut back by 3 bases and J by 4 bases. This chain's CDR3 is CASSWDRATTEAFF. DNA for the CDR3: TGCGCCAGCAGCTGGGACAGGGCGACCACTGAAGCTTTCTTT.

The chain links TRBV4-2 to TRBJ2-1; a weak D match, TRBD2 (6 bases). The V gene's germline CDR1 is LGHNA and CDR2 YNFKEQ. This CDR3 spans 15 amino acids. V was shortened by 0 bases and J by 0 bases, with 6 bases between the two germline ends. The CDR3 nucleotides are TGTGCCAGCAGCCAAGAGGGGGGCTCCTACAATGAGCAGTTCTTC. Protein sequence: CASSQEGGSYNEQFF.

The V and J genes are TRBV3-1 (or the pseudogene TRBV3-2) and TRBJ2-7; D perhaps matches TRBD2 (6 bases). The CDR3 loop spans 16 amino acids. The germline V gene has CDR1 LGHDT and CDR2 YNNKEL (reference sequence). The V end lost 3 bases, the J end lost 2 bases, and 17 bases lay between the germline ends. The CDR3 region is CASSHTGEWVPYEQYF. In DNA, the CDR3 is TGTGCCAGCAGCCATACGGGAGAATGGGTACCCTACGAGCAGTACTTC.

CDR3 sequence (DNA): TGTGCCAGCAGCGATTCGGGACAGGGGGACGTCTATGGCTACACCTTC. The encoded protein is CASSDSGQGDVYGYTF. The chain combines TRBV7-9 with TRBJ1-2; TRBD1 matches 11 bases. Germline V gives CDR1 SEHNR, CDR2 FQNEAQ (reference sequence). The length of the CDR3 is 16 residues. After removal of 5 bases from V and 4 bases from J, the junction contained 9 bases not matched to a gene.

CDR3 in amino acids: CASGRDRHGYTF. Written as DNA, the CDR3 is TGTGCTAGTGGAAGGGACAGACATGGCTACACCTTC. J is TRBJ1-2 and V is TRBV12-5; 7 bases agree with TRBD1. The length of the CDR3 is 12 residues. Unmatched junction bases numbered 4, after V lost 6 bases and J lost 6 bases. Germline V gene lookup returns CDR1 LGHNT and CDR2 FRNRAP.

The gene calls are TRBV9 and TRBJ1-3, with a weak D call TRBD1 (6 bases). The CDR3 covers 17 residues. Germline V gives CDR1 SGDLS, CDR2 YYNGEE. V lost 0 bases, J lost 0 bases, and 13 bases lay in between. CDR3 amino acids: CASSVVDRPYSGNTIYF. CDR3 in DNA: TGTGCCAGCAGCGTAGTAGACAGGCCCTACTCTGGAAACACCATATATTTT.

V usage is TRBV28 and J usage is TRBJ1-5; D not certain. Deletions cut 1 base from V and 1 base from J, with 8 bases between. Germline lookup yields CDR1 MDHEN and CDR2 SYDVKM. CDR3 size: 15 residues. DNA of the CDR3: TGTGCCAGCAGTTTATTGACGGGAAGCAATCAGCCCCAGCATTTT. Protein sequence: CASSLLTGSNQPQHF.

The V call is TRBV12-3 or TRBV12-4, the J call TRBJ1-1, with D possibly matching TRBD1 (6 bases). V was shortened by 6 bases and J by 2 bases, with 10 bases between the two germline ends. The CDR3 has 13 residues. CDR3 region: CASRPTGNTEAFF. CDR3 nucleotide sequence: TGTGCCAGCAGGCCGACAGGAAACACTGAAGCTTTCTTT.

V usage is TRBV15 and J usage is TRBJ1-1; D gene unclear. Trimming pared 9 bases from V and 0 bases from J, leaving 17 bases between. The CDR3 is made up of 15 amino acids. Germline V gene lookup returns CDR1 LNHNV and CDR2 YYDKDF (reference sequence). Here the CDR3 DNA reads TGTGCCACTAAACCGGGCCGAGGGATGAACACTGAAGCTTTCTTT. Its translation is CATKPGRGMNTEAFF.

V is TRBV23-1 and J is TRBJ2-7; 12 bases map to TRBD2. TRBV23-1 is an ORF, with its function uncertain. V lost 3 bases and J lost 0; bases outside the gene matches: 0. The CDR3 is 15 amino acids. CDR3 amino acids: CASSQTSGSSYEQYF. CDR3 bases: TGCGCCAGCAGTCAGACTAGCGGGAGCTCCTACGAGCAGTACTTC.

The chain recombines TRBV28 with TRBJ2-7; D not certain. Looked up from germline, CDR1 is MDHEN and CDR2 is SYDVKM. The V and J ends lost 7 bases and 7 bases respectively, with 11 bases between them. The CDR3 runs to 11 residues. CDR3 DNA: TGTGCCAGCATTGATTACGAGGAGCAGTACTTC. Its protein product is CASIDYEEQYF.

The chain has TRBV5-4 and TRBJ2-7; D is possibly TRBD1 (6 bases). The CDR3 covers 13 residues. CDR1 is SGHNT, CDR2 YYREEE, per germline (reference sequence). V dropped 4 bases and J dropped 2 bases, with 10 bases sitting between them. The CDR3 here is CASSRQDTYEQYF. The CDR3, as DNA: TGTGCCAGCAGCCGACAGGACACCTACGAGCAGTACTTC.

This clone was seen once. V usage is TRBV6-5 and J usage is TRBJ1-3, with D perhaps matching TRBD1 (6 bases). The CDR3 runs 15 residues. Trimming left V 6 bases short and J 0 bases short, with 12 bases between. Germline-derived CDR1 and CDR2 are MNHEY and SVGAGI. The CDR3 nucleotides read TGTGCCAGCAGAGAGACAGGATACTCTGGAAACACCATATATTTT. Translation: CASRETGYSGNTIYF.

The chain is built from TRBV15 and TRBJ2-6, with D hard to call. Germline V CDR1 and CDR2: LNHNV, YYDKDF (reference sequence). CDR3 size: 15 residues. Trimming stripped 3 bases from V and 4 bases from J, with 10 bases between. The CDR3 region has the DNA TGTGCCACCAGCAGCAGTACACCCGGGGCCAACGTCCTGACTTTC. Translated: CATSSSTPGANVLTF.

The chain links TRBV11-3 to TRBJ2-7; TRBD1 might be the D (7 bases). The germline V gene has CDR1 SGHNT and CDR2 YENEEA. This CDR3 contains 16 residues. V lost 0 bases to trimming and J lost 6 bases, with 18 bases between them. This chain's CDR3 is CASSLDRGHRGGEQYF. In DNA form, the CDR3 reads TGTGCCAGCAGCTTAGATAGGGGACACAGGGGAGGCGAGCAGTACTTC.

The chain employs TRBV2 and TRBJ1-5; the match to TRBD1 covers 8 bases. This CDR3 contains 15 residues. Per germline, CDR1 SNHLY and CDR2 FYNNEI. The trim removed 6 bases at V and 4 bases at J, leaving 8 bases unmatched. The CDR3 region has the DNA TGTGCCAGCAGCGCCGACAGGGGAGCAAATCAGCCCCAGCATTTT. Its protein is CASSADRGANQPQHF.

This clone was counted a single time. The chain joins TRBV6-5 to TRBJ2-3, with 7 bases aligning to TRBD1. From germline, CDR1 is MNHEY and CDR2 SVGAGI. Trimming removed 6 bases from V and 5 bases from J; junction bases left unmatched: 5. The CDR3 consists of 13 residues. As DNA, the CDR3 is TGTGCCAGCAGAGACAGGGTAGTAGATACGCAGTATTTT. Its protein is CASRDRVVDTQYF.